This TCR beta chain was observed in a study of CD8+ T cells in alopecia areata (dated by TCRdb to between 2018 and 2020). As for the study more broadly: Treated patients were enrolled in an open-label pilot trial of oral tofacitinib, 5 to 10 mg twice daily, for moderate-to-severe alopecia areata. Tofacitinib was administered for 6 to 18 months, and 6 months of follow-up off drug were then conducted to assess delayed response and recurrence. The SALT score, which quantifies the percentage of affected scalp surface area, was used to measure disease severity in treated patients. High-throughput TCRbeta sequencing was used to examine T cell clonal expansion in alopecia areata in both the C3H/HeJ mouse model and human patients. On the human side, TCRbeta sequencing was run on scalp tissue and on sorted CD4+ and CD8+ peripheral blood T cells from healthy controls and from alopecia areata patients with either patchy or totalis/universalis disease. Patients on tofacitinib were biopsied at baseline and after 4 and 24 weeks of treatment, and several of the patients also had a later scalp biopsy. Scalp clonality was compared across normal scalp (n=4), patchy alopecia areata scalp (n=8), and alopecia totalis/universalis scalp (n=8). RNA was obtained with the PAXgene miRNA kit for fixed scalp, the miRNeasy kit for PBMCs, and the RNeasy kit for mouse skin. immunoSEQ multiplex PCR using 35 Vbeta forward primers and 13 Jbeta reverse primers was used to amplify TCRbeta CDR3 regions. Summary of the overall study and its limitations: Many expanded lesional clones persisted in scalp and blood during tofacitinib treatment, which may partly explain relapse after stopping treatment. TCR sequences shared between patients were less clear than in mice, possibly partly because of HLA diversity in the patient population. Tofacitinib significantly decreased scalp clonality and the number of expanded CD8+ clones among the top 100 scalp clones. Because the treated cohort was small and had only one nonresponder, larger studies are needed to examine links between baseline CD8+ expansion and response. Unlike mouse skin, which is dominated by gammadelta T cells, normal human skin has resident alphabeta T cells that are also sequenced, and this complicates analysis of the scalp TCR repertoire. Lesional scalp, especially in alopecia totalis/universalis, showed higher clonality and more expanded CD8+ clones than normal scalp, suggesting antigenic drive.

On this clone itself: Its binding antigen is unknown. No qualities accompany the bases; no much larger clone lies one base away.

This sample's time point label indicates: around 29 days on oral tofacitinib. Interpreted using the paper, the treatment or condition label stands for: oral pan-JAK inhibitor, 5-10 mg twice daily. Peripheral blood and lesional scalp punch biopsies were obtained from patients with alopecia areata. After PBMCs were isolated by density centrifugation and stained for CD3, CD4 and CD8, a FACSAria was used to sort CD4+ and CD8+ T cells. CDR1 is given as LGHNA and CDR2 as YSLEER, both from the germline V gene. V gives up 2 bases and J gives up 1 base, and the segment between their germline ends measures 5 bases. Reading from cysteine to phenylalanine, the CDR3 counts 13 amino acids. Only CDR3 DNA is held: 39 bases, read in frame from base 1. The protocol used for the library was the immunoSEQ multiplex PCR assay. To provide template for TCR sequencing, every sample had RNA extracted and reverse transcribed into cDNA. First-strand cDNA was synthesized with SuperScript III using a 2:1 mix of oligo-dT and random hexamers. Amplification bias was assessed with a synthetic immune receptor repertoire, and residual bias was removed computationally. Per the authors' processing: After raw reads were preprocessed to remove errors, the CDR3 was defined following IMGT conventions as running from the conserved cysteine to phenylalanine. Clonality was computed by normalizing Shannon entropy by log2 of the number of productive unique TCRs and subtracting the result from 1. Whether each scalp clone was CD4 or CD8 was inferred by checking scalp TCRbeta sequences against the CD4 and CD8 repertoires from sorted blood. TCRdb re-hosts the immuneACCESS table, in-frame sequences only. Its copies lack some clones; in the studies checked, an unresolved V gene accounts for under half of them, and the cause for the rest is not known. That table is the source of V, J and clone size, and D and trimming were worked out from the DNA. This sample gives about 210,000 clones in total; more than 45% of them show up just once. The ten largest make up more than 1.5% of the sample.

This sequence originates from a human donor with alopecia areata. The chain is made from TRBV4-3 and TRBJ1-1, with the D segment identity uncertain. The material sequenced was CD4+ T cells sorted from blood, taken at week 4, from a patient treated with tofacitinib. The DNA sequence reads TGCGCCAGCAGCCAATATAGGAACACTGAAGCTTTCTTT. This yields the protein CASSQYRNTEAFF.